The 15 T cell receptor beta chains in this list originate from one sample, sequenced in a study of vaccination effects on CD4 cells after COVID-19 (dated by TCRdb to between 2020 and 2023). Libraries were made using the immunoSEQ multiplex PCR assay. In TCRdb, the immuneACCESS table is reduced to in-frame sequences with V and J assigned. These tables do not hold every clone; where another copy was compared, an unresolved V gene accounts for under half, and the others remain unexplained. The sample yields over 45,000 clones; approximately 70% were counted once. The ten most abundant clones make up roughly 5.1% of the sample. After around 11 days of culture, CD4+ T cells were isolated with the EasySep CD4+ T cell isolation kit. Their antigens are not known. The sample in question was CD4+ T cells from PBMCs cultured without peptide, obtained before COVID-19 vaccination. The receptors here all came from a human donor who received a COVID-19 vaccine.

This clone occurred once. The genes are TRBV7-2 and TRBJ1-4; the D gene is possibly TRBD1 (5 bases). This CDR3 has 16 residues. CDR1 and CDR2 from the germline V gene are SGHTA and FQGNSA. V was pared by 3 bases and J by 5 bases, with 16 bases between. The CDR3 nucleotides read TGTGCCAGCAGCTTCCAGACCGGGACCCTCAATGAAAAACTGTTTTTT. Its protein is CASSFQTGTLNEKLFF.

This chain links TRBV18 with TRBJ2-3, with 12 bases fitting TRBD1. The V segment lost 3 bases and the J segment 5 bases; nucleotides outside the gene matches: 9. This CDR3 contains 17 residues. Germline CDR1 and CDR2: KGHSH and LQKENI. CDR3 loop: CASSPLTGTGGEDTQYF. CDR3 nucleotides: TGTGCCAGCTCACCCCTAACAGGGACAGGGGGCGAAGATACGCAGTATTTT.

V and J are TRBV5-4 and TRBJ1-1, with D unresolved. Trimming removed 4 bases at V and 2 bases at J, with 12 bases between. Per the germline V gene, CDR1 is SGHNT and CDR2 is YYREEE (reference sequence). This CDR3 is 14 amino acids long. CDR3 sequence (DNA): TGTGCCAGCAGCCTCCGGACCCCAAACACTGAAGCTTTCTTT. This translates into CASSLRTPNTEAFF.

The gene calls are TRBV4-2 and TRBJ1-6; D is perhaps TRBD1 (5 bases). The germline CDR1 and CDR2 sequences are LGHNA and YNFKEQ. V was clipped by 0 bases and J by 7 bases, with 13 bases between them. This CDR3 has 16 amino acids. CDR3 amino acids: CASSQDLGARNSPLHF. In DNA form, the CDR3 reads TGTGCCAGCAGCCAAGATTTAGGGGCAAGGAATTCACCCCTCCACTTT.

This clone was seen once. V gene TRBV5-1 combines with J gene TRBJ1-2; D call uncertain. V dropped 1 base and J dropped 4 bases, with 11 bases sitting between them. The CDR3 is 14 residues long. Germline V gene sequence: CDR1 SGHRS, CDR2 YFSETQ. The CDR3 DNA reads TGCGCCAGCAGCTTGTCCGGGAATACCTATGGCTACACCTTC. Amino acids: CASSLSGNTYGYTF.

The chain joins TRBV15 to TRBJ2-6, with a tentative D call TRBD2 (5 bases). The germline V and J ends were trimmed by 3 bases and 2 bases, with 5 bases remaining between them. The CDR3 runs 14 residues. Per the germline V gene, CDR1 is LNHNV and CDR2 is YYDKDF (reference sequence). The CDR3 protein is CATSRRAGANVLTF. The CDR3 nucleotides are TGTGCCACCAGCAGGCGGGCTGGGGCCAACGTCCTGACTTTC.

The chain's CDR3 is CASILDRGNEQFF. CDR3 DNA: TGTGCCAGCATCCTAGACAGGGGCAATGAGCAGTTCTTC. This chain uses TRBV21-1 with TRBJ2-1; the listed D gene, TRBD1, was not tested against the DNA. TRBV21-1 is designated a pseudogene. The CDR3 is 13 amino acids.

The J gene is TRBJ1-1, the V gene TRBV12-3 or TRBV12-4; possibly TRBD1 for D (5 bases). The CDR3 is 13 residues long. Trimming removed 1 base at V and 2 bases at J, with 5 bases between. In DNA, the CDR3 is TGTGCCAGCAGTTTAGGGGACAACACTGAAGCTTTCTTT. Protein sequence: CASSLGDNTEAFF.

This chain links TRBV5-1 with TRBJ2-7, with D tentatively TRBD1 (5 bases). Trimming pared 0 bases from V and 7 bases from J, leaving 11 bases between. CDR3 length: 13 residues. Germline V gene sequence: CDR1 SGHRS, CDR2 YFSETQ. The chain's CDR3 is CASSLGPRDEQYF. The CDR3 DNA follows: TGCGCCAGCAGCTTGGGGCCCAGGGATGAGCAGTACTTC.

V usage is TRBV2 and J usage is TRBJ2-7; 8 positions agree with TRBD1. Unmatched junction bases numbered 4, after V lost 6 bases and J lost 6 bases. The CDR3 runs to 12 residues. Germline lookup yields CDR1 SNHLY and CDR2 FYNNEI. The CDR3 spells CASSLRGREQYF. The CDR3 DNA follows: TGTGCCAGCAGCCTCAGGGGGCGCGAGCAGTACTTC. The full variable domain, with the rest looked up from reference TRBV2 and TRBJ2-7, is EPEVTQTPSHQVTQMGQEVILRCVPISNHLYFYWYRQILGQKVEFLVSFYNNEISEKSEIFDDQFSVERPDGSNFTLKIRSTKLEDSAMYFCASSLRGREQYFGPGTRLTVT.

This clone was seen only a few times. The CDR3 spells CASSLPAGISGNTIYF. As DNA, the CDR3 is TGTGCCAGCAGCCTACCAGCGGGGATCTCTGGAAACACCATATATTTT. The chain employs TRBV7-9 and TRBJ1-3; D gene uncertain. The CDR3 length is 16 residues. Per the germline V gene, CDR1 is SEHNR and CDR2 is FQNEAQ (reference sequence). Trimming left V 5 bases short and J 0 bases short, with 14 bases between.

The chain uses TRBV7-2 and TRBJ1-5; tentative D call: TRBD1 (5 bases). The CDR3 consists of 13 residues. V lost 5 bases to trimming and J lost 5 bases, with 10 bases between them. Germline V gene lookup returns CDR1 SGHTA and CDR2 FQGNSA. CDR3 in amino acids: CASSPDTYQPQHF. The CDR3 region has the DNA TGTGCCAGCAGCCCGGACACCTATCAGCCCCAGCATTTT.

The V gene is TRBV18, the J gene TRBJ2-5, with a tentative D call TRBD2 (6 bases). The CDR3 runs to 15 residues. Looked up from germline, CDR1 is KGHSH and CDR2 is LQKENI. Trimming stripped 1 base from V and 2 bases from J, with 11 bases between. CDR3 sequence (DNA): TGTGCCAGCTCACCACGCGGGAACGGACAAGAGACCCAGTACTTC. Encoded protein: CASSPRGNGQETQYF. Drawing the rest from reference TRBV18 and TRBJ2-5, the complete variable domain is NAGVMQNPRHLVRRRGQEARLRCSPMKGHSHVYWYRQLPEEGLKFMVYLQKENIIDESGMPKERFSAEFPKEGPSILRIQQVVRGDSAAYFCASSPRGNGQETQYFGPGTRLLVL.

This clone came up once. The V call is TRBV28, the J call TRBJ2-6; D unresolved. Trimming pared 3 bases from V and 4 bases from J, leaving 4 bases between. Per germline, CDR1 MDHEN and CDR2 SYDVKM. The CDR3 has 13 residues. The DNA of the CDR3 is TGTGCCAGCAGTTTCGCCGGGGCCAACGTCCTGACTTTC. This gives the protein CASSFAGANVLTF.

The CDR3 DNA sequence: TGTGCCAGCTCACTTCGACAGGGGTCCCTCTCCTACGAGCAGTACTTC. Encoded protein: CASSLRQGSLSYEQYF. The chain links TRBV18 to TRBJ2-7; 8 bases are shared with TRBD1. Unmatched junction bases numbered 8, after V lost 4 bases and J lost 0 bases. Germline CDR1 KGHSH, CDR2 LQKENI. This CDR3 comprises 16 residues. The full variable domain, rest sourced from reference TRBV18 and TRBJ2-7, is NAGVMQNPRHLVRRRGQEARLRCSPMKGHSHVYWYRQLPEEGLKFMVYLQKENIIDESGMPKERFSAEFPKEGPSILRIQQVVRGDSAAYFCASSLRQGSLSYEQYFGPGTRLTVT.